This TCR beta chain was identified during a study of cytomegalovirus exposure and HLA in healthy donors. Regarding this clone: Antigen: not known.

PCR primers comprised 60 Vbeta and 13 Jbeta primers. Produced via immunoSEQ multiplex PCR; TCRdb's table is partial and in-frame only. The sample includes around 120,000 clones, approximately 80% of them seen just once. Germline-derived CDR1 and CDR2 are MNHEY and SMNVEV (reference sequence). The CDR3 consists of 18 residues. The junction had 9 bases not matched to a gene; V was cut back by 3 bases and J by 1 base. Study findings and constraints: Reports described diagnosis of cytomegalovirus status by the classifier as highly specific and sensitive.

The TCR comes from a female donor in good health and CMV-seropositive. The chain employs TRBV27 and TRBJ1-5; 10 bases map to TRBD1. Sequences were obtained from PBMCs. CDR3 sequence (DNA): TGTGCCAGCAGTTTCATCAGGACAGGGGGACTGAGCAATCAGCCCCAGCATTTT. It is translated as CASSFIRTGGLSNQPQHF.